This T cell receptor (beta chain) was observed in a study of T cells expressing NK-cell markers. Germline CDR1 is MNHNS and CDR2 is SASEGT. There are 22 residues in the CDR3. TCRdb re-called the 5' RACE reads, yielding one record per CDR3 amino acid sequence without DNA. The sample holds about 460,000 distinct CDR3 sequences. The sequencing sample was made of blood T cells: a sorted CD56 or NKG2C T cell subset, CD4+ or CD8+ T cells, or bulk PBMC T cells (not recorded which). The source of this sequence is a woman in her 50s in good health. The V and J genes are TRBV6-1 and TRBJ2-3; the D gene TCRdb calls, TRBD2, cannot be checked with no DNA. Here the CDR3 reads CASSARMARMRASGSFTDTQYF.